These 4 T cell receptor beta chains were sequenced from one sample in a study of blood T cell repertoires in COVID-19. The table came from immunoSEQ multiplex PCR; TCRdb's copy has only in-frame clones and leaves some out. The sample contains some 400,000 clones, around nine tenths of which appear only once. The specimen was PBMCs or T cells enriched from blood (not recorded which). The origin of the receptors is a woman between 25 and 40 years old who had recovered from COVID-19.

The genes are TRBV9 and TRBJ1-1; 9 bases agree with TRBD1. Germline loops: CDR1 SGDLS, CDR2 YYNGEE. This CDR3 has 15 residues. Trimming removed 3 bases from V and 1 base from J; junction bases left unmatched: 4. The CDR3 here is CASSEDRGGNTEAFF. The DNA for the CDR3 is TGTGCCAGCAGCGAGGACAGGGGTGGGAACACTGAAGCTTTCTTT.

DNA for the CDR3: TGTGCCAGCACACAGGGTGTCACTGAAGCTTTCTTT. Amino acid sequence: CASTQGVTEAFF. The rearrangement uses TRBV25-1 and TRBJ1-1, with D possibly TRBD1 on 6 matching bases. The CDR3 is made up of 12 amino acids. V lost 7 bases, J lost 4 bases, and 10 bases lay in between. The germline CDR1 and CDR2 sequences are MGHDK and SYGVNS.

V and J are TRBV18 and TRBJ1-1; a possible D gene is TRBD1 (6 bases). Trimming removed 3 bases from V and 4 bases from J, with 12 bases in between. Germline values: CDR1 KGHSH, CDR2 LQKENI. The CDR3 is 14 residues long. The CDR3 spells CASSPRTDGTEAFF. DNA of the CDR3: TGTGCCAGCTCACCCCGGACAGACGGCACTGAAGCTTTCTTT.

The chain joins TRBV11-2 to TRBJ1-5, with 10 bases matching TRBD1. This CDR3 is built from 15 residues. Germline V gene sequence: CDR1 SGHAT, CDR2 FQNNGV. V lost 5 bases, J lost 7 bases, and 8 bases stayed unmatched. The CDR3 here is CASSEGTGEFQPQHF. CDR3 bases: TGTGCCAGCAGCGAAGGGACAGGGGAGTTCCAGCCCCAGCATTTT.